This T cell receptor beta chain emerged from a study of T cells in Graves' hyperthyroidism and ophthalmopathy. Trimming pared 7 bases from V and 5 bases from J, leaving 9 bases between. Per the germline V gene, CDR1 is LGHDT and CDR2 is YNNKEL (reference sequence). The CDR3 loop spans 11 amino acids. Authors of the study amplified TCR beta CDR3 regions from RNA transcripts. During a first-round RT-PCR of the TCR CDR3, the HTBI primer set was used. TCRdb re-called the multiplex PCR reads through MiXCR, storing one row per CDR3 protein. The sample has fewer than 450,000 distinct CDR3 sequences, over 12% seen once; the top ten hold 25% to 30%. This clonotype occurred many times. Individuals with ophthalmopathy presented a Clinical Activity Score of at least 3, a NOSPECS grade of at least 4 and a duration under 3 months. Exclusion of a patient resulted from uncontrolled infection, other autoimmune disease, pregnancy or lactation.

This chain uses TRBV3-1 with TRBJ2-7; no clear D. This TCR derives from a man aged 50 or older with Graves' ophthalmopathy. Sequencing used blood. The CDR3 region has the DNA TGTGCCAGCAAGCAGGCCCACGAGCAGTACTTC. Its translation is CASKQAHEQYF.